These 17 T cell receptor beta chains originate from one sample sequenced in a study of cytomegalovirus exposure and HLA in healthy donors. PCR amplification relied on 60 Vbeta primers (plus 13 Jbeta primers). The assay was immunoSEQ multiplex PCR, and TCRdb's table has in-frame clones only and misses some. The table shows approximately 61,000 clones, with roughly 66% occurring only once. The sequenced sample was PBMCs. These receptors all come from a woman in her forties or fifties in good health and CMV-seronegative.

The chain links TRBV19 to TRBJ1-1; 11 positions agree with TRBD1. The ends lost 6 bases at V and 0 bases at J; junction bases unmatched: 6. The germline CDR1 and CDR2 sequences are LNHDA and SQIVND (reference sequence). The CDR3 spans 16 residues. Here the CDR3 DNA reads TGTGCCAGTAGCCCCCGGACAGGGGGCATGAACACTGAAGCTTTCTTT. It is translated as CASSPRTGGMNTEAFF.

The chain couples TRBV5-1 to TRBJ2-7, with TRBD1 as a possible D gene (5 bases). This CDR3 has 16 residues. Germline V lookup: CDR1 SGHRS, CDR2 YFSETQ. V was trimmed by 3 bases and J by 0 bases, leaving 16 bases between them. The CDR3 reads CASSSQALTVSYEQYF. The DNA for the CDR3 is TGCGCCAGCAGCTCGCAAGCCCTGACAGTCTCCTACGAGCAGTACTTC. Combining the CDR3 with reference TRBV5-1 and TRBJ2-7 gives the whole variable domain KAGVTQTPRYLIKTRGQQVTLSCSPISGHRSVSWYQQTPGQGLQFLFEYFSETQRNKGNFPGRFSGRQFSNSRSEMNVSTLELGDSALYLCASSSQALTVSYEQYFGPGTRLTVT.

V gene TRBV11-2 combines with J gene TRBJ2-7; TRBD2 matches at 11 bases. The CDR3 extends over 17 amino acids. Trimming took 1 base from V and 2 from J; bases not matched to a gene: 7. Germline V lookup: CDR1 SGHAT, CDR2 FQNNGV. CDR3 sequence (DNA): TGTGCCAGCAGCTTAGGAGTAGCGGGAGGGAACCCCTACGAGCAGTACTTC. Translating it yields CASSLGVAGGNPYEQYF.

The gene calls are TRBV5-1 and TRBJ2-1; 7 positions match TRBD2. CDR3 length equals 15 residues. Losses at the gene ends were 4 bases for V and 7 bases for J; bases not matched to a gene: 11. CDR1 is SGHRS, CDR2 YFSETQ, per germline. CDR3 sequence reads: CASSDTSVGGNEQFF. CDR3 nucleotide sequence: TGCGCCAGCAGCGACACTAGCGTGGGGGGGAATGAGCAGTTCTTC.

This rearrangement joins TRBV5-1 to TRBJ2-5, with D perhaps matching TRBD2 (5 bases). Germline-derived CDR1 and CDR2 are SGHRS and YFSETQ. The CDR3 has 14 residues. V dropped 0 bases and J dropped 5 bases, with 11 bases sitting between them. The CDR3 here is CASSLAGFQETQYF. The CDR3 DNA reads TGCGCCAGCAGCTTGGCGGGGTTCCAGGAGACCCAGTACTTC.

The chain employs TRBV30 and TRBJ2-5; 7 nucleotides line up with TRBD2. CDR3 length: 14 residues. The trim removed 2 bases at V and 6 bases at J, leaving 9 bases unmatched. The germline CDR1 and CDR2 sequences are GTSNPN and SVGIG (reference sequence). The DNA for the CDR3 is TGTGCCTGGAGTCTCCCCAATAGCGGGCAGACCCAGTACTTC. Residues: CAWSLPNSGQTQYF.

This clone has just a few counts. CDR3 nucleotides: TGCAGCGTTGCCTCAGCGGGAGGGCCCGGGGAGACCCAGTACTTC. Amino acid sequence: CSVASAGGPGETQYF. The V call is TRBV29-1, the J call TRBJ2-5, with 10 bases matching TRBD2. In germline, CDR1 is SQVTM, CDR2 ANQGSEA. With V trimmed by 4 bases and J by 5 bases, 10 bases remained unmatched. CDR3 length equals 15 residues.

The table lists this clone with a few counts. This rearrangement joins TRBV19 to TRBJ1-1; D remains unclear. The CDR3 covers 13 residues. Deletions cut 5 bases from V and 1 base from J, with 8 bases between. Germline V gene lookup returns CDR1 LNHDA and CDR2 SQIVND (reference sequence). CDR3 loop: CASSVRQNTEAFF. DNA for the CDR3: TGTGCCAGTAGTGTCAGACAGAACACTGAAGCTTTCTTT.

This clone was detected many times. The V call is TRBV27, the J call TRBJ1-4; D gene ambiguous. V gave up 4 bases and J gave up 2 bases, with 11 bases separating them. The CDR3 contains 15 residues. Germline values: CDR1 MNHEY, CDR2 SMNVEV (reference sequence). The CDR3 is CASSSIRDTNEKLFF. The CDR3 DNA reads as TGTGCCAGCAGTTCAATCCGGGATACTAATGAAAAACTGTTTTTT.

This clone appeared once. The chain has TRBV2 and TRBJ1-3; possibly TRBD1 for D (6 bases). Germline V lookup: CDR1 SNHLY, CDR2 FYNNEI. The V and J ends lost 7 bases and 10 bases respectively, with 20 bases between them. The CDR3 is made up of 14 amino acids. The CDR3 region is CASMDSRPVWTIYF. In DNA, the CDR3 is TGTGCCAGCATGGACAGCAGGCCGGTATGGACCATATATTTT.

V usage is TRBV19 and J usage is TRBJ1-2, with TRBD1 as a possible D gene (5 bases). The V and J ends lost 3 bases and 3 bases respectively, with 11 bases between them. This CDR3 has 14 amino acids. Germline V gives CDR1 LNHDA, CDR2 SQIVND (reference sequence). CDR3 DNA: TGTGCCAGTAGTATCCGGGGGGTTCACTATGGCTACACCTTC. Its protein product is CASSIRGVHYGYTF.

This clone showed up just a few times. The chain is built from TRBV6-6 and TRBJ2-3; D remains unclear. The CDR3 sequence is 13 residues long. Per germline, CDR1 MNHNY and CDR2 SVGAGI (reference sequence). V was pared by 5 bases and J by 1 base, with 7 bases between. CDR3 sequence (DNA): TGTGCCAGCAGTAGCATGGGCACAGATACGCAGTATTTT. Translated, it gives CASSSMGTDTQYF.

Details on this clone: Compared with germline, one end of the junction differs, possibly owing to a read error. V gene TRBV27 combines with J gene TRBJ1-1; D might be TRBD1 (6 bases). The germline V gene has CDR1 MNHEY and CDR2 SMNVEV (reference sequence). This CDR3 contains 9 residues. The CDR3 is CATPGTPAF. The DNA for the CDR3 is TGTGCCACCCCGGGGACACCGGCCTTT.

The rearrangement joins TRBV28 to TRBJ1-1; D gene ambiguous. V lost 3 bases and J lost 3, with 17 bases in between. The germline CDR1 and CDR2 sequences are MDHEN and SYDVKM. The CDR3 has 16 amino acids. CDR3 coding DNA: TGTGCCAGCAGTTTGCGAGGTGGCAGTGGAGACACTGAAGCTTTCTTT. Translating gives CASSLRGGSGDTEAFF.

In regard to this clone: Other DNA sequences from this sample encode an identical CDR3 as well. The chain recombines TRBV9 with TRBJ1-4; 8 nucleotides align to TRBD1. The V gene end was trimmed by 3 bases and the J gene end by 8 bases; junction bases not matched to a gene: 9. The germline CDR1 and CDR2 sequences are SGDLS and YYNGEE. This CDR3 has 15 residues. In nucleotides, the CDR3 is TGTGCCAGCAGCGGGACAGGGTTATATGGCGAAAAACTGTTTTTT. It encodes CASSGTGLYGEKLFF.

To note about this clone: The same CDR3 can be traced to other DNA sequences in this sample. The chain employs TRBV5-1 and TRBJ1-1; 8 bases line up with TRBD1. The V segment lost 4 bases and the J segment 1 base; nucleotides outside the gene matches: 3. Germline-derived CDR1 and CDR2 are SGHRS and YFSETQ. The CDR3 is 14 amino acids. CDR3 region: CASSPDRANTEAFF. CDR3 coding DNA: TGCGCCAGCAGCCCGGACAGGGCGAACACTGAAGCTTTCTTT.

The chain joins TRBV10-3 to TRBJ2-7; 11 bases line up with TRBD2. Unmatched junction bases numbered 6, after V lost 6 bases and J lost 2 bases. CDR1 ENHRY and CDR2 SYGVKD come from the germline V gene. The CDR3 contains 15 residues. The CDR3 here is CAIRETSGVAYEQYF. The CDR3 DNA sequence: TGTGCCATCAGGGAGACTAGCGGGGTGGCCTACGAGCAGTACTTC.